The 24 T cell receptor beta chains reported below all come from one sample, sequenced in a study of T cell responses to AZD1222 COVID-19 vaccine. The table came from immunoSEQ multiplex PCR; TCRdb's copy has only in-frame clones and leaves some out. The sample yields around 140,000 clones, 89% seen once. Material: peripheral blood, obtained on day 0 of AZD1222 vaccination. The receptors were gathered from an adult in good health.

The chain carries TRBV27 and TRBJ1-1, with D possibly matching TRBD1 (6 bases). Germline V CDR1 and CDR2: MNHEY, SMNVEV (reference sequence). There are 12 residues in the CDR3. V was shortened by 8 bases and J by 7 bases, with 14 bases between the two germline ends. The CDR3 here is CASGDHRDEAFF. The CDR3, as DNA: TGTGCCAGCGGGGATCACAGGGATGAAGCTTTCTTT.

This chain connects TRBV24-1 to TRBJ1-2; D possibly corresponds to TRBD1 (5 bases). Between the trimmed V and J ends, which lost 0 bases and 8 bases, there was a span of 6 bases. The CDR3 totals 12 residues. Germline V gives CDR1 KGHDR, CDR2 SFDVKD. CDR3 region: CATSDLYRGYTF. Written as DNA, the CDR3 is TGTGCCACCAGTGATTTGTACAGGGGCTACACCTTC.

This clone was seen a single time. This chain links TRBV6-5 with TRBJ2-7, with D possibly TRBD1 on 6 matching bases. Between the trimmed V and J ends, which lost 10 bases and 0 bases, there was a span of 13 bases. The CDR3 is 13 amino acids. Germline V gene lookup returns CDR1 MNHEY and CDR2 SVGAGI. CDR3 DNA: TGTGCCACCCGGGACACAAACTCCTACGAGCAGTACTTC. Its translation: CATRDTNSYEQYF.

The chain combines TRBV27 with TRBJ2-5, with D tentatively TRBD1 (6 bases). The CDR3 totals 14 residues. V was shortened by 7 bases and J by 2 bases, with 14 bases between the two germline ends. Germline V lookup: CDR1 MNHEY, CDR2 SMNVEV (reference sequence). This CDR3 is CASTLPGQQETQYF. The DNA of the CDR3 is TGTGCCAGCACCTTACCGGGACAACAAGAGACCCAGTACTTC.

This clone was detected only a few times. The chain couples TRBV15 to TRBJ1-6, with D maybe TRBD1 (6 bases). This CDR3 has 14 residues. Trimming took off 3 bases at V and 5 bases at J, with 8 bases between the two ends. Germline CDR1 reads LNHNV; CDR2 reads YYDKDF (reference sequence). This CDR3 reads CATSRDSNNSPLHF. CDR3 DNA sequence: TGTGCCACCAGCAGGGACAGTAATAATTCACCCCTCCACTTT.

The genes are TRBV11-2 and TRBJ2-7; 8 positions match TRBD2. Germline-derived CDR1 and CDR2 are SGHAT and FQNNGV. Trimming at V came to 3 bases and at J to 3 bases, leaving 7 bases not matched to a gene. The CDR3 loop spans 15 amino acids. The CDR3 protein is CASSFPSGRFYEQYF. CDR3 DNA: TGTGCCAGCAGCTTCCCGAGCGGGAGATTCTACGAGCAGTACTTC.

This clone showed up just once. The chain joins TRBV28 to TRBJ2-2, with 9 bases fitting TRBD1. The ends lost 6 bases at V and 6 bases at J; junction bases unmatched: 5. This CDR3 is built from 14 residues. The germline V gene encodes CDR1 MDHEN and CDR2 SYDVKM. The CDR3 nucleotides are TGTGCCAGCAGGCGGACAGGGGTCTCCGGGGAGCTGTTTTTT. Its protein product is CASRRTGVSGELFF.

This clone has only one observation. The gene calls are TRBV14 and TRBJ1-4; TRBD1 is a possible D gene (6 bases). This CDR3 is built from 16 residues. The ends were cut back, 4 bases at V and 5 bases at J, with 17 bases in the middle. From germline, CDR1 is SGHDN and CDR2 FVKESK. The CDR3, as DNA: TGTGCCAGCAGCCGTGTGTCATCAGGGGAAAATGAAAAACTGTTTTTT. It is translated as CASSRVSSGENEKLFF. The whole variable domain, remainder taken from reference TRBV14 and TRBJ1-4, is EAGVTQFPSHSVIEKGQTVTLRCDPISGHDNLYWYRRVMGKEIKFLLHFVKESKQDESGMPNNRFLAERTGGTYSTLKVQPAELEDSGVYFCASSRVSSGENEKLFFGSGTQLSVL.

V and J are TRBV18 and TRBJ2-7, with 7 positions matching TRBD1. CDR3 size: 16 residues. CDR1 and CDR2 from the germline V gene are KGHSH and LQKENI. Trimming at V came to 3 bases and at J to 0 bases, leaving 8 bases not matched to a gene. CDR3 loop: CASSPRIAGGSYEQYF. CDR3 bases: TGTGCCAGCTCACCGAGGATCGCAGGGGGCTCCTACGAGCAGTACTTC.

This chain links TRBV13 with TRBJ1-3, with 7 bases fitting TRBD1. Unmatched junction bases numbered 3, after V lost 6 bases and J lost 1 base. CDR1 is PRHDT, CDR2 FYEKMQ, per germline (reference sequence). The CDR3 covers 14 residues. The CDR3 coding sequence is TGTGCCAGCAGGGCGACAGGGTCTGGAAACACCATATATTTT. This codes for CASRATGSGNTIYF.

The chain has TRBV3-1 (or the pseudogene TRBV3-2) and TRBJ2-3; D tentatively fits TRBD1 or TRBD2 (5 bases each). V lost 4 bases, J lost 7 bases, and 21 bases lay in between. The CDR3 spans 16 residues. Per germline, CDR1 LGHDT and CDR2 YNNKEL (reference sequence). CDR3 nucleotides: TGTGCCAGCAGCCCGAGGGAAACTTTGGGGGAAAATACGCAGTATTTT. The encoded protein is CASSPRETLGENTQYF.

V is TRBV5-6 and J is TRBJ1-3; D remains ambiguous. The CDR3 is 13 amino acids. Germline-derived CDR1 and CDR2 are SGHDT and YYEEEE. Trimming pared 1 base from V and 0 bases from J, leaving 2 bases between. The CDR3: CASSLFSGNTIYF. CDR3 coding DNA: TGTGCCAGCAGCTTGTTCTCTGGAAACACCATATATTTT.

The table lists this clone with a count of one. V gene TRBV28 combines with J gene TRBJ1-1; tentatively, D is TRBD1 (5 bases). This CDR3 region has 16 residues. V was cut by 3 bases and J by 1 base, with 15 bases left in between. CDR1 is MDHEN and CDR2 is SYDVKM in the germline V gene. CDR3 sequence reads: CASSFFEGRENTEAFF. DNA of the CDR3: TGTGCCAGCAGTTTCTTTGAGGGACGGGAGAACACTGAAGCTTTCTTT.

J is TRBJ1-1 and V is TRBV7-9, with 7 bases aligning to TRBD1. Trimming took 4 bases from V and 5 from J; bases not matched to a gene: 4. This CDR3 comprises 13 residues. In germline, CDR1 is SEHNR, CDR2 FQNEAQ (reference sequence). The CDR3 sequence: CASSWDSRTEAFF. The CDR3 DNA reads as TGTGCCAGCAGCTGGGACAGTCGGACTGAAGCTTTCTTT.

This sequence joins TRBV7-3 and TRBJ1-6; no reliable D call. The CDR3 extends over 14 amino acids. The V end lost 6 bases, the J end lost 6 bases, and 12 bases lay between the germline ends. Per the germline V gene, CDR1 is SGHTA and CDR2 is FQGTGA. CDR3 in DNA: TGTGCCAGCAGAAGTGGGCCAATTAATTCACCCCTCCACTTT. Its translation: CASRSGPINSPLHF.

The V call is TRBV3-1 (or the pseudogene TRBV3-2), the J call TRBJ1-6, with TRBD1 as a possible D gene (6 bases). Between the trimmed V and J ends, which lost 2 bases and 10 bases, there was a span of 12 bases. Germline-derived CDR1 and CDR2 are LGHDT and YNNKEL (reference sequence). The CDR3 loop spans 14 amino acids. This chain's CDR3 is CASSQSTGGSPLHF. The CDR3 nucleotides are TGTGCCAGCAGCCAATCGACAGGCGGATCACCCCTCCACTTT.

V gene TRBV11-3 combines with J gene TRBJ2-1, with 7 nucleotides matching TRBD1. With 6 bases clipped from V and 2 bases from J, the junction kept 7 bases outside the gene matches. This CDR3 has 15 amino acids. The germline CDR1 and CDR2 sequences are SGHNT and YENEEA. The CDR3 is CASRKTGAAYNEQFF. The DNA of the CDR3 is TGTGCCAGCAGAAAAACAGGGGCAGCCTACAATGAGCAGTTCTTC.

The chain is built from TRBV3-1 (or the pseudogene TRBV3-2) and TRBJ2-3; D unresolved. CDR3 size: 15 residues. From germline, CDR1 is LGHDT and CDR2 YNNKEL (reference sequence). Trimming pared 1 base from V and 0 bases from J, leaving 8 bases between. CDR3 coding DNA: TGTGCCAGCAGCCAAGGGGCAGCTAGCACAGATACGCAGTATTTT. Amino acids: CASSQGAASTDTQYF.

The chain recombines TRBV18 with TRBJ1-1; the D is unclear. There are 15 residues in the CDR3. V lost 4 bases and J 1 base, leaving 13 bases between the germline ends. The germline CDR1 and CDR2 sequences are KGHSH and LQKENI. CDR3 nucleotide sequence: TGTGCCAGCTCACAAACCCTCCAGGAGAACACTGAAGCTTTCTTT. Translated: CASSQTLQENTEAFF.

The chain uses TRBV6-5 and TRBJ2-1; TRBD2 agrees at 9 bases. CDR1 MNHEY and CDR2 SVGAGI come from the germline V gene. V lost 6 bases and J lost 4; bases outside the gene matches: 7. The CDR3 is made up of 15 amino acids. The CDR3 sequence is CASRPTSGVYNEQFF. In DNA form, the CDR3 reads TGTGCCAGCAGACCGACTAGCGGAGTTTACAATGAGCAGTTCTTC.

This clone was counted a single time. For the CDR3, the DNA is TGTGCCAGCAGCCCTCTGACAGGGCCCAATCAGCCCCAGCATTTT. The encoded protein is CASSPLTGPNQPQHF. This chain links TRBV3-1 (or the pseudogene TRBV3-2) with TRBJ1-5; 7 nucleotides match TRBD1. Trimming removed 4 bases from V and 3 bases from J; junction bases left unmatched: 6. Germline V gene data show CDR1 as LGHDT and CDR2 as YNNKEL (reference sequence). The CDR3 loop spans 15 amino acids.

The rearrangement links TRBV5-4 to TRBJ1-1, with a possible D match to TRBD1 (5 bases). Germline-derived CDR1 and CDR2 are SGHNT and YYREEE (reference sequence). This CDR3 has 16 residues. Trimming stripped 4 bases from V and 4 bases from J, with 20 bases between. DNA of the CDR3: TGTGCCAGCAGCCCGTTCGGCGGGACCCTGGGCACTGAAGCTTTCTTT. Translating gives CASSPFGGTLGTEAFF.

The gene calls are TRBV7-2 and TRBJ2-7; 9 nucleotides match TRBD2. There are 13 residues in the CDR3. Germline V CDR1 and CDR2: SGHTA, FQGNSA. After removal of 6 bases from V and 3 bases from J, the junction contained 3 bases not matched to a gene. The CDR3 nucleotides are TGTGCCAGCAGGGGTAGCGGGAGCTACGAGCAGTACTTC. Translation gives CASRGSGSYEQYF.

The chain's CDR3 is CASSSRGVITEAFF. The CDR3 nucleotides are TGTGCCAGCAGCTCCAGGGGTGTGATCACTGAAGCTTTCTTT. The chain has TRBV11-3 and TRBJ1-1, with D perhaps matching TRBD1 (6 bases). This CDR3 is 14 amino acids long. Germline CDR1 reads SGHNT; CDR2 reads YENEEA. V was trimmed by 4 bases and J by 4 bases, leaving 13 bases between them.